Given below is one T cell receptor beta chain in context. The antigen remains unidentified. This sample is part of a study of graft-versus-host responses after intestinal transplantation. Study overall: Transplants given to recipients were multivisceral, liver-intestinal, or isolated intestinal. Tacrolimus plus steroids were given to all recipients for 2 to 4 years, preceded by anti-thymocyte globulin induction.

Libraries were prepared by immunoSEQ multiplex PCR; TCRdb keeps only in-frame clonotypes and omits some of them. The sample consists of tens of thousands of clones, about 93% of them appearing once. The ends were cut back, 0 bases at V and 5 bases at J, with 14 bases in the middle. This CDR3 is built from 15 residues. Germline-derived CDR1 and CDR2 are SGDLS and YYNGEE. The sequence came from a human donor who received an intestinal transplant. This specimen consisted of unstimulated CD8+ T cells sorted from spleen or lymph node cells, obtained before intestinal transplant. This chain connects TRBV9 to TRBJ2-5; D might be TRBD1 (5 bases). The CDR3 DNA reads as TGTGCCAGCAGCGTAGTTGACAGCTCCAAGGAGACCCAGTACTTC. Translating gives CASSVVDSSKETQYF.